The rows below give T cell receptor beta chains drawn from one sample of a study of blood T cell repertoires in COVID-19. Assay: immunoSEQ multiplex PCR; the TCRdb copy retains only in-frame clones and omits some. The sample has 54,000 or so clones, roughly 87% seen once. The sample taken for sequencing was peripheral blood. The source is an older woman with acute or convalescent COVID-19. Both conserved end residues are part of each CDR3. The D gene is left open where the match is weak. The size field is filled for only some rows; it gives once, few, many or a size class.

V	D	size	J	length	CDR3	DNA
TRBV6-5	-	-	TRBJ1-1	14	CASGKGHMNTEAFF	TGTGCCAGCGGAAAGGGACATATGAACACTGAAGCTTTCTTT
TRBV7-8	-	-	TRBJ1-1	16	CASSLSSSRGNTEAFF	TGTGCCAGCAGCTTAAGTTCGTCGCGAGGGAACACTGAAGCTTTCTTT
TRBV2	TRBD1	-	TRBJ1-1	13	CASRLIGGGEAFF	TGTGCCAGCAGGTTAATAGGGGGCGGTGAAGCTTTCTTT
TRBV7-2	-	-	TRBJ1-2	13	CASSSNQGGGYTF	TGTGCCAGCAGCTCAAATCAGGGTGGTGGCTACACCTTC
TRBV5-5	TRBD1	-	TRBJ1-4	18	CASSTQPYRDRGQEKLFF	TGTGCCAGCAGCACGCAGCCGTACCGGGACAGGGGGCAAGAAAAACTGTTTTTT
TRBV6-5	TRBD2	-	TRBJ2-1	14	CAMQLAGGIGEQFF	TGTGCCATGCAACTAGCGGGAGGGATTGGTGAGCAGTTCTTC
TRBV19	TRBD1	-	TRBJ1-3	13	CASKWDRAGTIYF	TGTGCCAGTAAATGGGACAGGGCGGGCACCATATATTTT
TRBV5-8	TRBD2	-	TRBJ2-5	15	CASSLISGGEETQYF	TGTGCCAGCAGCTTGATTAGCGGGGGTGAAGAGACCCAGTACTTC
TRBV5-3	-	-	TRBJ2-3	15	CARSLLPGPTDTQYF	TGTGCCAGAAGCTTGTTACCAGGGCCGACAGATACGCAGTATTTT
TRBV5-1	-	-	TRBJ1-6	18	CASSHTQIEQGPNSPLHF	TGCGCCAGCAGCCACACCCAAATCGAACAGGGCCCGAATTCACCCCTCCACTTT
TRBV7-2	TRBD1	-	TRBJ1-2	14	CASSLMGQGYGYTF	TGTGCCAGCAGCTTAATGGGACAGGGTTATGGCTACACCTTC
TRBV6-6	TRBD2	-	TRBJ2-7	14	CASSYSSGSEEQYF	TGTGCCAGCAGTTACTCTAGCGGGAGCGAGGAGCAGTACTTC
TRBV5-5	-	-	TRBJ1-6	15	CASSLVQGSNSPLHF	TGTGCCAGCAGCTTGGTACAGGGATCAAATTCACCCCTCCACTTT
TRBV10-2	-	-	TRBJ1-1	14	CASKHPEMNTEAFF	TGCGCCAGCAAGCATCCCGAAATGAACACTGAAGCTTTCTTT
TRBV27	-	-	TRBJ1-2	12	CASSPPQGSYTF	TGTGCCAGCAGTCCACCTCAGGGGAGCTACACCTTC
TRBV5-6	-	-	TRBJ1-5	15	CASSLWRLSNQPQHF	TGTGCCAGCAGCTTGTGGCGGCTTAGCAATCAGCCCCAGCATTTT
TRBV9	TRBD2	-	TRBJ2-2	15	CASSAGLEKSGELFF	TGTGCCAGCAGCGCCGGACTAGAGAAGTCCGGGGAGCTGTTTTTT
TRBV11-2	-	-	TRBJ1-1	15	CASSFMEVMNTEAFF	TGTGCCAGCAGCTTCATGGAGGTTATGAACACTGAAGCTTTCTTT
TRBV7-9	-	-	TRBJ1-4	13	CASRRGMGEKLFF	TGTGCCAGCAGGCGCGGGATGGGCGAAAAACTGTTTTTT
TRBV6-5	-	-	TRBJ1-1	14	CASSTRAVNTEAFF	TGTGCCAGCAGTACGAGGGCCGTGAACACTGAAGCTTTCTTT
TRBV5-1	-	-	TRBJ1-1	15	CASSLGGTSRTEAFF	TGCGCCAGCAGCTTGGGGGGGACAAGTCGAACTGAAGCTTTCTTT
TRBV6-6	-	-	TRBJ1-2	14	CASSRRGQIDGYTF	TGTGCCAGCAGCCGAAGGGGCCAGATCGATGGCTACACCTTC
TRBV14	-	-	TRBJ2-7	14	CASSQGRGVYEQYF	TGTGCCAGCAGCCAAGGCAGGGGGGTATACGAGCAGTACTTC
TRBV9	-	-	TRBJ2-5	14	CASSALDKQETQYF	TGTGCCAGCAGCGCCTTGGACAAACAAGAGACCCAGTACTTC
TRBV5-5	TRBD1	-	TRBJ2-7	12	CASSTTGFEQYF	TGTGCCAGCAGTACGACAGGGTTCGAGCAGTACTTC
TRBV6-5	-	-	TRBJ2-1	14	CASRERSSYNEQFF	TGTGCCAGCCGGGAGAGGAGCTCCTACAATGAGCAGTTCTTC
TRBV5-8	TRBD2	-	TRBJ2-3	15	CASSLSGLDTDTQYF	TGTGCCAGCAGCTTGTCGGGACTAGACACAGATACGCAGTATTTT
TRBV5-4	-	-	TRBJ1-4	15	CASSTDSAANEKLFF	TGTGCCAGCAGCACGGACAGCGCGGCTAATGAAAAACTGTTTTTT
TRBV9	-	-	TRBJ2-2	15	CASSADSKNTGELFF	TGTGCCAGCAGCGCGGACAGTAAGAACACCGGGGAGCTGTTTTTT
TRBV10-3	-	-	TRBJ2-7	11	CAISARYEQYF	TGTGCCATCAGTGCCCGCTACGAGCAGTACTTC
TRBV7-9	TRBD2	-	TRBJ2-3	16	CASIQTSGGGTDTQYF	TGTGCCAGCATCCAGACTAGCGGGGGGGGCACAGATACGCAGTATTTT
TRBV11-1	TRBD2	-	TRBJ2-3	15	CASSLISGSTDTQYF	TGTGCCAGCAGCTTGATTAGCGGGAGCACAGATACGCAGTATTTT
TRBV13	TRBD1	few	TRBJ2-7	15	CASSLIQGEGSEQYF	TGTGCCAGCAGCTTAATACAGGGGGAAGGTTCCGAGCAGTACTTC
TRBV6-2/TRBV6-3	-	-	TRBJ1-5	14	CASSPLMSNQPQHF	TGTGCCAGCAGCCCTCTAATGAGCAATCAGCCCCAGCATTTT
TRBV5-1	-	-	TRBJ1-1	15	CASSSAPGMNTEAFF	TGCGCCAGCAGCTCGGCTCCAGGGATGAACACTGAAGCTTTCTTT
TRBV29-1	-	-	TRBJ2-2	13	CSASQSNTGELFF	TGCAGCGCTTCACAGTCGAACACCGGGGAGCTGTTTTTT
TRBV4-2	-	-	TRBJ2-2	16	CASSPGGFANTGELFF	TGTGCCAGCAGCCCGGGCGGGTTCGCGAACACCGGGGAGCTGTTTTTT
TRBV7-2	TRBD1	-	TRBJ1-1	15	CASSYPGTGLAEAFF	TGTGCCAGCAGCTACCCCGGGACAGGTCTGGCTGAAGCTTTCTTT
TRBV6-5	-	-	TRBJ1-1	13	CASSYPGNTEAFF	TGTGCCAGCAGTTACCCCGGGAACACTGAAGCTTTCTTT
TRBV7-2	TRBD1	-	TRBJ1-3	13	CASSKAGGDTIYF	TGTGCCAGCAGCAAGGCAGGGGGAGACACCATATATTTT
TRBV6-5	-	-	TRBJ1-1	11	CASLRVTEAFF	TGTGCCAGTCTCAGGGTCACTGAAGCTTTCTTT
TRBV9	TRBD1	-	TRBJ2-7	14	CASSPGDSLYEQYF	TGTGCCAGCAGCCCAGGGGACAGCCTCTACGAGCAGTACTTC
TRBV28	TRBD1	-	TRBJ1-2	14	CASRDRGGAYGYTF	TGTGCCAGCAGGGACAGGGGGGGAGCCTATGGCTACACCTTC
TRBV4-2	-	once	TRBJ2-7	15	CASSQDPSFSYEQYF	TGTGCCAGCAGCCAAGACCCTTCCTTCTCCTACGAGCAGTACTTC
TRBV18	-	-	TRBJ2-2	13	CASRRVDTGELFF	TGTGCCAGCCGGAGGGTGGACACCGGGGAGCTGTTTTTT
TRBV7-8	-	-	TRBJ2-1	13	CASSLARYNEQFF	TGTGCCAGCAGCTTAGCGCGCTACAATGAGCAGTTCTTC
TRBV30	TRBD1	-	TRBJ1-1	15	CAWSEDRGRGTEAFF	TGTGCCTGGAGTGAAGACAGGGGGAGGGGGACTGAAGCTTTCTTT
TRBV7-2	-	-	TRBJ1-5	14	CASSLVIGNQPQHF	TGTGCCAGCAGCTTAGTCATCGGGAATCAGCCCCAGCATTTT
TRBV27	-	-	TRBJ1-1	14	CASSEINRNTEAFF	TGTGCCAGCAGTGAAATTAACAGGAACACTGAAGCTTTCTTT
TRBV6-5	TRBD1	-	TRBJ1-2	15	CASSYRRTGGNGYTF	TGTGCCAGCAGTTACCGGAGGACAGGGGGGAATGGCTACACCTTC
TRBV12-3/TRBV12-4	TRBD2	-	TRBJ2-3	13	CATLGLGTDTQYF	TGTGCCACTCTCGGACTAGGCACAGATACGCAGTATTTT
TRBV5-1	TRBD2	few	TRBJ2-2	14	CASSIAGNTGELFF	TGCGCCAGCTCGATAGCGGGGAACACCGGGGAGCTGTTTTTT
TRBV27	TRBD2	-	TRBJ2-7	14	CASSLVAGRIEQYF	TGTGCCAGCAGTTTGGTAGCGGGAAGGATCGAGCAGTACTTC
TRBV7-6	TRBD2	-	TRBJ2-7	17	CASSLGGTSGIPYEQYF	TGTGCCAGCAGCTTAGGTGGGACTAGCGGGATCCCCTACGAGCAGTACTTC
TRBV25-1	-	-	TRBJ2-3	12	CASSIGTDTQYF	TGTGCCAGCAGTATCGGCACAGATACGCAGTATTTT
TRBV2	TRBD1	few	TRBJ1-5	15	CASSVGGQMYQPQHF	TGTGCCAGCAGTGTGGGGGGACAGATGTACCAGCCCCAGCATTTT
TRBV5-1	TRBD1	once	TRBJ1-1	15	CASSLTPDRSTEAFF	TGCGCCAGCAGCTTGACCCCGGACAGGAGCACTGAAGCTTTCTTT
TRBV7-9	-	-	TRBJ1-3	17	CASSLLMPRSSGNTIYF	TGTGCCAGCAGCTTACTGATGCCTCGGAGCTCTGGAAACACCATATATTTT